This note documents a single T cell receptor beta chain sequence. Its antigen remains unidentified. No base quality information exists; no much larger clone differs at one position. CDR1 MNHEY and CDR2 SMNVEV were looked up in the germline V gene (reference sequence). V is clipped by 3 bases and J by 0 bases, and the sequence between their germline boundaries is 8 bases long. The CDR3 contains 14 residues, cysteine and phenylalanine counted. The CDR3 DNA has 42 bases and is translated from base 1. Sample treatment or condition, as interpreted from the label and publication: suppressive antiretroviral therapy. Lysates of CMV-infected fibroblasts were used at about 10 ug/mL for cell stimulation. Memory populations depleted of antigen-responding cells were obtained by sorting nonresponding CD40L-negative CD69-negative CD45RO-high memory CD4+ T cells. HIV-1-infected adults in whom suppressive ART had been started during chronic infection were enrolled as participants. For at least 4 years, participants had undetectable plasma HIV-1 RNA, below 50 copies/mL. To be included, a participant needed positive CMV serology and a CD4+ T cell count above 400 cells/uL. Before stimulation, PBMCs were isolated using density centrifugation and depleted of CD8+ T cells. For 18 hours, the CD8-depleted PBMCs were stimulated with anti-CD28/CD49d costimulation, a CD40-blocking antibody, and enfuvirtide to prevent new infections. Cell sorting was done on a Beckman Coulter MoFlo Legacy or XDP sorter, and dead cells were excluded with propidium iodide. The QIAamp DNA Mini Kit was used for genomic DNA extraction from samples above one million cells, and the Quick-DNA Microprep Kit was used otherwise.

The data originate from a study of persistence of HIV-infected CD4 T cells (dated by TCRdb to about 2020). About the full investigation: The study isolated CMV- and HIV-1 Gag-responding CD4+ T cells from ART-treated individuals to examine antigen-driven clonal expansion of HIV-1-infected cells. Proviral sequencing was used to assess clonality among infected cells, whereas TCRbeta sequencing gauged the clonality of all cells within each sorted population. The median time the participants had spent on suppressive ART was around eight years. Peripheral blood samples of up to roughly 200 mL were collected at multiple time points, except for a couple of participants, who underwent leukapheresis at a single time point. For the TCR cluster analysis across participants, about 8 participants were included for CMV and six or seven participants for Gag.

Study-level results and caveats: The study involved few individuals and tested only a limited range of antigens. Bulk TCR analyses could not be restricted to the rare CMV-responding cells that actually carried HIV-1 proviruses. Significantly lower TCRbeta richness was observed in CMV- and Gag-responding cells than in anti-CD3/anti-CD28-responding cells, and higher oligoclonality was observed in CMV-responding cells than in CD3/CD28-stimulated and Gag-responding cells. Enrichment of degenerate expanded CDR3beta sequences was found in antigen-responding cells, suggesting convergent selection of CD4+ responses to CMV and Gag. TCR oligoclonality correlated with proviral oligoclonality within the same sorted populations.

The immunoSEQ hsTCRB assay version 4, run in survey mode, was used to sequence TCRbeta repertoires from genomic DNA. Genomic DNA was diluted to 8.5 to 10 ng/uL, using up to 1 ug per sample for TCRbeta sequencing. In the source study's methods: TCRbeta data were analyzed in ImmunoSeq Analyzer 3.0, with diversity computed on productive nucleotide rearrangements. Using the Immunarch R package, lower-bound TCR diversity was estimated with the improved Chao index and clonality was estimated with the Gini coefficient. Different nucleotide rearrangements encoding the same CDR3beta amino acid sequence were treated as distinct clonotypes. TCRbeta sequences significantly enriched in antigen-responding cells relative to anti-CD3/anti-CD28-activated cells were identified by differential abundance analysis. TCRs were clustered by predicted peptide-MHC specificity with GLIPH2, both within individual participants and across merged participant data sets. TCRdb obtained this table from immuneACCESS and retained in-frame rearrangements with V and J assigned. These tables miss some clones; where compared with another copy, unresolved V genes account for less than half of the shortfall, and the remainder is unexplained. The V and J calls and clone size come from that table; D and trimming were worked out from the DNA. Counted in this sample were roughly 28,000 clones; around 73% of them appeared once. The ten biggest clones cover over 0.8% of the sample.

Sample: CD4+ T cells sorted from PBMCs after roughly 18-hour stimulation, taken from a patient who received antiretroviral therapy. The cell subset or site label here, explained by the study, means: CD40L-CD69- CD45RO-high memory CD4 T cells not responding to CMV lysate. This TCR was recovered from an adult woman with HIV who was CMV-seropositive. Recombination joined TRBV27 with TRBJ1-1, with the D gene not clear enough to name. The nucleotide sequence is TGTGCCAGCAGTTTGTACTTTTTGAACACTGAAGCTTTCTTT. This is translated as CASSLYFLNTEAFF.